These T cell receptor beta chains were read from a single sample in a study of PD-1 blockade in classical Hodgkin lymphoma. Sequencing used immunoSEQ multiplex PCR; TCRdb keeps in-frame clones, though not all of them. The sample holds 35,000 to 50,000 clones, about 70% seen once. The sequenced sample was peripheral blood mononuclear cells (PBMCs), obtained before the fourth cycle of nivolumab. These receptor sequences come from a human donor with classical Hodgkin lymphoma. CDR3s include the opening cysteine and the closing phenylalanine or tryptophan. The order of the fields is V gene, clone size, J gene, D gene, CDR3 protein, CDR3 DNA. The D gene is left open where the match is weak. Size is omitted from some rows. Given values are once, few, many or a class for expanded clones.

>TRBV7-2|.|TRBJ2-1|.
CASSSGSYNEQFF
TGTGCCAGCAGCTCGGGGAGCTACAATGAGCAGTTCTTC
>TRBV6-5|.|TRBJ1-4|.
CASSYSPGLVEKLFF
TGTGCCAGCAGTTACTCGCCGGGATTAGTAGAAAAACTGTTTTTT
>TRBV11-2|.|TRBJ1-1|.
CASSLDPPGRAFF
TGTGCCAGCAGCTTAGATCCGCCGGGGAGAGCTTTCTTT
>TRBV5-6|.|TRBJ2-2|.
CASSKLTQNTGELFF
TGTGCCAGCAGCAAGCTAACCCAGAACACCGGGGAGCTGTTTTTT
>TRBV5-1|.|TRBJ2-3|TRBD1
CASSLQGASTDTQYF
TGCGCCAGCAGCTTGCAGGGGGCAAGCACAGATACGCAGTATTTT
>TRBV5-6|.|TRBJ1-3|.
CASSLPSFSGNTIYF
TGTGCCAGCAGCTTGCCCAGCTTCTCTGGAAACACCATATATTTT
>TRBV27|.|TRBJ2-3|.
CASSSPYTDTQYF
TGTGCCAGCAGTTCCCCGTACACAGATACGCAGTATTTT
>TRBV19|.|TRBJ2-7|TRBD2
CASKETSGGYEQYF
TGTGCCAGTAAGGAAACTAGCGGGGGCTACGAGCAGTACTTC
>TRBV6-5|.|TRBJ1-4|.
CASRSGDYNEKLFF
TGTGCCAGCCGCTCAGGGGATTATAATGAAAAACTGTTTTTT
>TRBV27|.|TRBJ1-5|.
CASSLIAGVNQPQHF
TGTGCCAGCAGTTTAATTGCAGGCGTTAATCAGCCCCAGCATTTT
>TRBV25-1|.|TRBJ1-3|.
CASKTGNTIYF
TGTGCCAGCAAGACTGGAAACACCATATATTTT
>TRBV9|.|TRBJ2-6|TRBD2
CASSVAPTSGRSSGANVLTF
TGTGCCAGCAGCGTAGCACCGACTAGCGGGAGGTCCTCTGGGGCCAACGTCCTGACTTTC
>TRBV6-5|few|TRBJ2-1|TRBD2
CASRQAGSMVGFF
TGTGCCAGCAGACAAGCGGGGTCTATGGTGGGGTTCTTC
>TRBV28|few|TRBJ2-7|TRBD2
CASRIAGGNEQYF
TGTGCCAGTAGAATAGCGGGGGGTAACGAGCAGTACTTC
>TRBV6-6|few|TRBJ2-3|TRBD2
CASSAGLAGGRDTQYF
TGTGCCAGCAGTGCGGGACTAGCGGGGGGTAGAGATACGCAGTATTTT
>TRBV6-5|.|TRBJ1-4|.
CASREDSGEKLFF
TGTGCCAGCAGGGAGGACTCGGGTGAAAAACTGTTTTTT
>TRBV19|.|TRBJ1-2|.
CASSISTDTNYGYTF
TGTGCCAGTAGTATCTCGACGGATACTAACTATGGCTACACCTTC
>TRBV11-2|once|TRBJ2-5|.
CASSLGVGRGQETQYF
TGTGCCAGCAGCTTAGGCGTCGGCAGGGGCCAAGAGACCCAGTACTTC
>TRBV7-7|.|TRBJ2-1|TRBD1
CASSLGTGTYNEQFF
TGTGCCAGCAGCTTAGGGACAGGAACCTACAATGAGCAGTTCTTC
>TRBV13|.|TRBJ2-3|TRBD2
CASSFQRGIPHTDTQYF
TGTGCCAGCAGCTTCCAGCGGGGCATACCCCACACAGATACGCAGTATTTT
>TRBV10-3|.|TRBJ2-1|.
CATQPQRQPNEQFF
TGTGCCACCCAACCCCAGAGACAACCCAATGAGCAGTTCTTC
>TRBV30|.|TRBJ2-5|TRBD2
CACSGSKRETQYF
TGTGCCTGTAGCGGGAGTAAGAGAGAGACCCAGTACTTC
>TRBV7-8|.|TRBJ2-7|.
CASSQRELDVTGYF
TGTGCCAGCAGCCAACGAGAGTTGGATGTGACTGGGTACTTC
>TRBV28|.|TRBJ2-2|.
CASSFFPGRNTGELFF
TGTGCCAGCAGTTTTTTTCCGGGACGCAACACCGGGGAGCTGTTTTTT
>TRBV5-6|.|TRBJ1-1|TRBD1
CASSPGGPTEAFF
TGTGCCAGCAGCCCAGGGGGACCCACTGAAGCTTTCTTT
>TRBV7-2|once|TRBJ2-7|TRBD2
CASSPLRGYRQYF
TGTGCCAGCAGCCCCCTGCGGGGGTATCGGCAGTACTTC
>TRBV28|.|TRBJ1-5|.
CASSPLILSRNQPQHF
TGTGCCAGCAGTCCCCTTATTCTGAGTCGCAATCAGCCCCAGCATTTT
>TRBV5-5|.|TRBJ1-4|.
CASSSTTNEKLFF
TGTGCCAGTAGCAGTACAACTAATGAAAAACTGTTTTTT
>TRBV4-2|.|TRBJ1-1|TRBD1
CASSPRGQANTEAFF
TGTGCCAGCAGCCCCCGGGGACAGGCGAACACTGAAGCTTTCTTT
>TRBV7-8|.|TRBJ2-5|TRBD1
CASRPGGGTQYF
TGTGCCAGCAGACCAGGGGGTGGGACCCAGTACTTC
>TRBV5-4|.|TRBJ1-6|.
CASSLGGALDNSPLHF
TGTGCCAGCTCGTTGGGGGGCGCTCTTGATAATTCACCCCTCCACTTT
>TRBV11-2|few|TRBJ1-1|TRBD1
CASSFRDRDAARRAFF
TGTGCCAGCAGCTTCCGGGACAGGGACGCCGCGAGGCGAGCTTTCTTT
>TRBV28|.|TRBJ2-3|.
CASSFGGEVGDTQYF
TGTGCCAGCAGTTTCGGCGGGGAGGTTGGGGATACGCAGTATTTT
>TRBV9|.|TRBJ1-2|.
CASSATQGHRDGYTF
TGTGCCAGCAGTGCAACACAGGGCCACCGGGATGGCTACACCTTC
>TRBV4-2|.|TRBJ1-3|.
CASSQDLTVGGNTIYF
TGTGCCAGCAGCCAAGATCTGACAGTAGGGGGAAACACCATATATTTT
>TRBV4-1|.|TRBJ2-3|.
CASSQGVGRPAHTDTQYF
TGCGCCAGCAGCCAAGGCGTGGGGAGACCAGCCCACACAGATACGCAGTATTTT
>TRBV30|.|TRBJ2-2|.
CAWSALNTGELFF
TGTGCCTGGAGTGCACTAAACACCGGGGAGCTGTTTTTT
>TRBV28|few|TRBJ1-2|.
CASNSPGGGLNYGYTF
TGTGCCAGCAACTCTCCCGGCGGCGGACTAAACTATGGCTACACCTTC
>TRBV28|medium-sized|TRBJ2-1|TRBD1
CASSVPGQVYNEQFF
TGTGCCAGCAGTGTTCCAGGACAGGTCTACAATGAGCAGTTCTTC
>TRBV5-3|.|TRBJ2-7|.
CARSLCAPPVTSYEQYF
TGTGCCAGAAGCTTGTGTGCTCCGCCAGTGACCTCCTACGAGCAGTACTTC
>TRBV18|.|TRBJ2-5|.
CASSPLRSVETQYF
TGTGCCAGCTCACCCCTACGGTCTGTGGAGACCCAGTACTTC
>TRBV6-6|.|TRBJ2-2|TRBD1
CASSRDRGTTGELFF
TGTGCCAGCAGTCGGGACAGGGGGACCACCGGGGAGCTGTTTTTT
>TRBV30|.|TRBJ2-3|TRBD2
CAWSLLAGDTDTQYF
TGTGCCTGGAGTTTATTAGCGGGAGACACAGATACGCAGTATTTT
>TRBV5-8|.|TRBJ2-2|.
CASSFGRWTGELFF
TGTGCCAGCAGCTTCGGACGGTGGACCGGGGAGCTGTTTTTT
>TRBV27|.|TRBJ1-5|.
CASSSSDRVNQPQHF
.
>TRBV7-2|.|TRBJ1-4|.
CASSLDLGSNEKLFF
TGTGCCAGCAGCTTAGACCTTGGGTCTAATGAAAAACTGTTTTTT
>TRBV7-3|.|TRBJ2-5|TRBD1
CASSLGTGYVETQYF
TGTGCCAGCAGTTTGGGGACAGGGTATGTGGAGACCCAGTACTTC